These 29 T cell receptor beta chains were all obtained from the same sample, sequenced in a study of identical twins. MiXCR was run by TCRdb on the 5' RACE reads, yielding one entry per CDR3 protein. The repertoire holds around 650,000 distinct CDR3 sequences, with 7.1% as singletons. These data are also associated with another study on yellow fever vaccine responses in identical twins.

The sample was PBMCs. All receptors come from a woman under 30 in good health.

The chain recombines TRBV18 with TRBJ1-6; maybe TRBD1 (5 bases). The V end lost 3 bases, the J end lost 6 bases, and 12 bases lay between the germline ends. This CDR3 has 15 amino acids. CDR1 is KGHSH and CDR2 is LQKENI in the germline V gene. As DNA, the CDR3 is TGTGCCAGCTCACCTGTCAGGGTCTCTAATTCACCCCTCCACTTT. Residues: CASSPVRVSNSPLHF.

The chain carries TRBV29-1 and TRBJ2-2, with TRBD1 matching over 7 bases. This CDR3 contains 15 residues. Trimming took 7 bases from V and 0 from J; bases not matched to a gene: 8. From germline, CDR1 is SQVTM and CDR2 ANQGSEA. In DNA, the CDR3 is TGCAGCGCCCGGGACAGTACCGCGAACACCGGGGAGCTGTTTTTT. Encoded protein: CSARDSTANTGELFF.

This sequence joins TRBV5-1 and TRBJ1-1; D gene ambiguous. This CDR3 is 15 amino acids long. CDR1 is SGHRS and CDR2 is YFSETQ in the germline V gene. V shed 4 bases and J shed 0 bases, with 13 bases lying between them. The DNA of the CDR3 is TGCGCCAGCAGCCTGACGACTGGAGTGAACACTGAAGCTTTCTTT. Protein: CASSLTTGVNTEAFF.

The genes are TRBV29-1 and TRBJ2-1; the match to TRBD2 covers 11 bases. The germline V gene encodes CDR1 SQVTM and CDR2 ANQGSEA. V shed 3 bases, J shed 4 bases, and the junction held 5 bases outside the gene matches. There are 15 residues in the CDR3. The DNA of the CDR3 is TGCAGCGTTGAGCCTAGCGGGAGGTGGTACAATGAGCAGTTCTTC. This sequence encodes CSVEPSGRWYNEQFF.

The table lists this clonotype with many counts. The V gene is TRBV5-1, the J gene TRBJ1-1; possible D gene TRBD1, 5 bases. Trimming took 3 bases from V and 1 from J, leaving 13 bases between them. The CDR3 sequence is 15 residues long. Germline CDR1 is SGHRS and CDR2 is YFSETQ. The CDR3 DNA is TGCGCCAGCAGCTGGGGGGACTACAGGAACACTGAAGCTTTCTTT. This codes for CASSWGDYRNTEAFF. Using reference TRBV5-1 and TRBJ1-1 for the parts outside the CDR3, the full variable domain is KAGVTQTPRYLIKTRGQQVTLSCSPISGHRSVSWYQQTPGQGLQFLFEYFSETQRNKGNFPGRFSGRQFSNSRSEMNVSTLELGDSALYLCASSWGDYRNTEAFFGQGTRLTVV.

This clonotype was picked up many times. The chain is built from TRBV3-1 and TRBJ1-1, with 9 bases matching TRBD1. With V trimmed by 4 bases and J by 4 bases, 4 bases remained unmatched. CDR3 size: 14 residues. Germline V gene data show CDR1 as LGHDT and CDR2 as YNNKEL (reference sequence). CDR3 sequence (DNA): TGTGCCAGCAGCCCATCGGACAGGGGCACTGAAGCTTTCTTT. Its translation: CASSPSDRGTEAFF. Full variable domain (missing parts from reference TRBV3-1 and TRBJ1-1): DTAVSQTPKYLVTQMGNDKSIKCEQNLGHDTMYWYKQDSKKFLKIMFSYNNKELIINETVPNRFSPKSPDKAHLNLHINSLELGDSAVYFCASSPSDRGTEAFFGQGTRLTVV.

The genes are TRBV7-3 and TRBJ2-3; 9 nucleotides agree with TRBD2. Germline V gene data show CDR1 as SGHTA and CDR2 as FQGTGA. This CDR3 comprises 17 residues. V lost 2 bases and J lost 5; bases outside the gene matches: 11. The CDR3 DNA follows: TGTGCCAGCAGCTTATTCTTGGCGGGAGGGCCTGGAGATACGCAGTATTTT. It codes for CASSLFLAGGPGDTQYF. Full variable domain (rest looked up from reference TRBV7-3 and TRBJ2-3): GAGVSQTPSNKVTEKGKYVELRCDPISGHTALYWYRQSLGQGPEFLIYFQGTGAADDSGLPNDRFFAVRPEGSVSTLKIQRTERGDSAVYLCASSLFLAGGPGDTQYFGPGTRLTVL.

The chain couples TRBV7-8 to TRBJ2-1, with TRBD1 matching over 7 bases. V lost 5 bases, J lost 6 bases, and 10 bases stayed unmatched. Looked up from germline, CDR1 is SGHVS and CDR2 is FQNEAQ. The CDR3 is made up of 15 amino acids. The CDR3 protein is CASSHPGQPPNEQFF. The CDR3 DNA follows: TGTGCCAGCAGCCATCCGGGACAGCCGCCCAATGAGCAGTTCTTC.

The rearrangement joins TRBV4-1 to TRBJ2-5; 11 positions match TRBD2. The CDR3 runs 15 residues. V trimming: 3 bases; J trimming: 5 bases; junction bases outside the gene matches: 5. In germline, CDR1 is MGHRA, CDR2 YSYEKL. CDR3 bases: TGCGCCAGCAGCCAGTCGACTAGCGGGGTCGAGACCCAGTACTTC. This translates into CASSQSTSGVETQYF.

This clonotype has a count of ten or more. The rearrangement joins TRBV20-1 to TRBJ2-3; D not certain. The germline V and J ends were trimmed by 8 bases and 1 base, with 13 bases remaining between them. The CDR3 is 13 amino acids. Germline loops: CDR1 DFQATT, CDR2 SNEGSKA (reference sequence). The CDR3 DNA reads as TGCAGTCACACCCCACCCGGCACAGATACGCAGTATTTT. This sequence encodes CSHTPPGTDTQYF.

This clonotype was seen only a few times. The chain joins TRBV7-8 to TRBJ2-2; D might be TRBD1 or TRBD2, each matching 5 bases. The length of the CDR3 is 16 residues. Germline-derived CDR1 and CDR2 are SGHVS and FQNEAQ. The V end was cut by 5 bases, the J end by 0 bases, with 13 bases between. CDR3: CASSKRDRSNTGELFF. The CDR3 DNA follows: TGTGCCAGCAGCAAAAGGGACCGATCGAACACCGGGGAGCTGTTTTTT.

This clonotype showed up just a few times. The chain is built from TRBV21-1 and TRBJ2-1. TRBV21-1 has pseudogene status. The CDR3 has 18 residues. CDR3 protein: CASSKLGMAETINNEQFF. The DNA for the CDR3 is TGTGCCAGCAGCAAACTGGGCATGGCGGAAACGATCAACAATGAGCAGTTCTTC.

This clonotype was recorded at least ten times. The chain is built from TRBV5-1 and TRBJ2-2; D is perhaps TRBD2 (6 bases). Looked up from germline, CDR1 is SGHRS and CDR2 is YFSETQ. The V and J ends lost 4 bases and 0 bases respectively, with 10 bases between them. The CDR3 runs 15 residues. CDR3 amino acids: CASSLGTPNTGELFF. CDR3 DNA: TGCGCCAGCAGCCTCGGGACTCCGAACACCGGGGAGCTGTTTTTT.

In its sample, this clonotype was seen many times. This chain links TRBV5-1 with TRBJ2-5; D tentatively fits TRBD1 or TRBD2 (6 bases each). The germline gives CDR1 SGHRS, CDR2 YFSETQ. Between the trimmed V and J ends, which lost 0 bases and 0 bases, there was a span of 21 bases. The CDR3 loop spans 19 amino acids. This CDR3 is CASSLAGGPSLQYQETQYF. The CDR3, as DNA: TGCGCCAGCAGCTTGGCTGGGGGGCCAAGTCTCCAGTACCAAGAGACCCAGTACTTC.

The chain recombines TRBV28 with TRBJ2-1; no definite D call. This CDR3 has 12 amino acids. CDR1 is MDHEN, CDR2 SYDVKM, per germline. Deletions cut 6 bases from V and 10 bases from J, with 13 bases between. The CDR3 coding sequence is TGTGCCAGCAGGTTGACCCCCCACGAGCAGTTCTTC. Its translation: CASRLTPHEQFF.

In this sample, this clonotype turned up a few times. The DNA for the CDR3 is TGTGCCAGCAGTGTCCGACAGGGAAATGAGCAGTTCTTC. Protein sequence: CASSVRQGNEQFF. The chain carries TRBV6-4 and TRBJ2-1, with TRBD1 identical over 7 bases. CDR3 size: 13 residues. V lost 4 bases, J lost 7 bases, and 4 bases stayed unmatched. Germline lookup yields CDR1 MRHNA and CDR2 SNTAGT.

Ten or more counts support this clonotype. The chain recombines TRBV10-3 with TRBJ1-1; D possibly corresponds to TRBD1 (5 bases). Germline loops: CDR1 ENHRY, CDR2 SYGVKD. Trimming shortened V by 10 bases and J by 6 bases, and 18 bases separated the two germline ends. There are 13 residues in the CDR3. The DNA of the CDR3 is TGTGCCACGAAGACAGATAGTGCCGCTGAAGCTTTCTTT. Its protein product is CATKTDSAAEAFF.

This clonotype was found a few times. The V gene is TRBV12-3 or TRBV12-4, the J gene TRBJ2-5; TRBD1 is a possible D gene (5 bases). Trimming removed 1 base from V and 4 bases from J, with 7 bases in between. The CDR3 is 13 residues long. CDR3 nucleotides: TGTGCCAGCAGTTTAGGACAGACAGAGACCCAGTACTTC. Its protein product is CASSLGQTETQYF.

This clonotype came up a few times. The chain joins TRBV6-4 to TRBJ2-1; TRBD2 aligns across 14 bases. The CDR3 runs 16 residues. Trimming at V came to 9 bases and at J to 4 bases, leaving 8 bases not matched to a gene. The germline V gene encodes CDR1 MRHNA and CDR2 SNTAGT. The CDR3 reads CARATSGGGIYNEQFF. CDR3 coding DNA: TGTGCCAGGGCGACTAGCGGGGGGGGTATTTACAATGAGCAGTTCTTC.

The chain has TRBV12-3 or TRBV12-4 and TRBJ2-2; D is possibly TRBD1 (5 bases). Trimming shortened V by 6 bases and J by 8 bases, and 13 bases separated the two germline ends. The CDR3 length is 13 residues. The CDR3 DNA follows: TGTGCCAGCAGGACAGAGATGGTGGGGGAGCTGTTTTTT. This codes for CASRTEMVGELFF.

The chain links TRBV11-1 to TRBJ2-2; 10 bases match TRBD2. V was pared by 2 bases and J by 2 bases, with 8 bases of the junction left unmatched. This CDR3 has 18 amino acids. Germline-derived CDR1 and CDR2 are SGHAT and FQDESV (reference sequence). In DNA form, the CDR3 reads TGTGCCAGCAGCTTAATTGGCGGACTAGCGGAAAACACCGGGGAGCTGTTTTTT. Its translation is CASSLIGGLAENTGELFF.

This clonotype was detected many times. The chain uses TRBV3-1 and TRBJ1-3; 9 bases are a match to TRBD1. Looked up from germline, CDR1 is LGHDT and CDR2 is YNNKEL (reference sequence). V trimming: 7 bases; J trimming: 0 bases; junction bases outside the gene matches: 4. The CDR3 spans 15 residues. CDR3 nucleotide sequence: TGTGCCAGCAAAACAGGGGGCGTCTCTGGAAACACCATATATTTT. Translating gives CASKTGGVSGNTIYF.

CDR3 sequence: CSARGVGSGGANQETQYF. The CDR3 bases are TGCAGTGCTAGAGGAGTGGGGTCGGGCGGGGCGAACCAAGAGACCCAGTACTTC. The rearrangement uses TRBV20-1 and TRBJ2-5; a weak D match, TRBD2 (6 bases). This CDR3 is built from 18 residues. The germline V gene encodes CDR1 DFQATT and CDR2 SNEGSKA (reference sequence). V was trimmed by 1 base and J by 0 bases, leaving 21 bases between them.

At least ten counts were recorded for this clonotype. The chain links TRBV20-1 to TRBJ2-5; 9 bases match TRBD1. V was pared by 3 bases and J by 5 bases, with 7 bases of the junction left unmatched. Germline V gene lookup returns CDR1 DFQATT and CDR2 SNEGSKA (reference sequence). The CDR3 totals 14 residues. The CDR3 nucleotides are TGCAGTGCTAGTAACGGACAGGGGATGGAGACCCAGTACTTC. Translation gives CSASNGQGMETQYF.

The chain links TRBV6-1 to TRBJ1-1; D perhaps matches TRBD1 (5 bases). The CDR3 spans 11 residues. V was clipped by 10 bases and J by 4 bases, with 10 bases between them. From germline, CDR1 is MNHNS and CDR2 SASEGT. The CDR3 nucleotides read TGTGCCAACTCGGGGGGCACTGAAGCTTTCTTT. Its protein is CANSGGTEAFF.

This clonotype was detected only a few times. This chain joins TRBV6-1 and TRBJ1-2; tentative D call: TRBD1 (5 bases). From germline, CDR1 is MNHNS and CDR2 SASEGT. The ends were cut back, 8 bases at V and 13 bases at J, with 29 bases in the middle. The length of the CDR3 is 15 residues. CDR3 in DNA: TGTGCCAGCGGTGCAACGGGACTTAAGGTTGGGTTAATCACCTTC. Its translation: CASGATGLKVGLITF.

This chain uses TRBV12-5 with TRBJ2-1; D uncertain. The CDR3 has 13 residues. V dropped 0 bases and J dropped 5 bases, with 5 bases sitting between them. The germline CDR1 and CDR2 sequences are LGHNT and FRNRAP. CDR3 sequence reads: CASGLVQDNEQFF. The CDR3 DNA sequence: TGTGCTAGTGGTTTGGTTCAGGACAATGAGCAGTTCTTC. The entire variable domain, with the rest obtained from reference TRBV12-5 and TRBJ2-1, is as follows: DARVTQTPRHKVTEMGQEVTMRCQPILGHNTVFWYRQTMMQGLELLAYFRNRAPLDDSGMPKDRFSAEMPDATLATLKIQPSEPRDSAVYFCASGLVQDNEQFFGPGTRLTVL.

This clonotype showed up many times. The genes are TRBV9 and TRBJ1-6; no clear D gene. Trimming took off 0 bases at V and 9 bases at J, with 10 bases between the two ends. The CDR3 sequence is 14 residues long. Germline V gene sequence: CDR1 SGDLS, CDR2 YYNGEE. CDR3 residues: CASSVGEFSSPLHF. The CDR3 region has the DNA TGTGCCAGCAGCGTAGGGGAGTTTAGTTCACCCCTCCACTTT.

The rearrangement uses TRBV6-5 and TRBJ2-3; no clear D. Germline values: CDR1 MNHEY, CDR2 SVGAGI. The CDR3 sequence is 16 residues long. V shed 0 bases and J shed 0 bases, with 10 bases lying between them. CDR3 amino acids: CASSYSFVGSTDTQYF. The CDR3 DNA reads TGTGCCAGCAGTTACTCGTTCGTCGGAAGCACAGATACGCAGTATTTT.